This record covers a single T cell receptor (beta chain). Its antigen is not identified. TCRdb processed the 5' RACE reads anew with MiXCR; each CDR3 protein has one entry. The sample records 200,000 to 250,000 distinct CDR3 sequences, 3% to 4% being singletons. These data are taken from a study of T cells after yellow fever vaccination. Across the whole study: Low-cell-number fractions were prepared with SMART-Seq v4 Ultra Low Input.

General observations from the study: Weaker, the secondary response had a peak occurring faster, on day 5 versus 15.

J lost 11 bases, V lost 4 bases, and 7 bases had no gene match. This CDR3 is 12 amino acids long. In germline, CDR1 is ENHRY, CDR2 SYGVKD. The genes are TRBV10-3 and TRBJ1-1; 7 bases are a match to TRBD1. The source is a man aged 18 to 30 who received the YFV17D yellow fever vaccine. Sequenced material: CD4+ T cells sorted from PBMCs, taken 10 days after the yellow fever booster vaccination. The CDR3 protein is CAISVQGVVAFF. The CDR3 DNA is TGTGCCATCAGTGTGCAGGGGGTAGTGGCTTTCTTT.